The 21 T cell receptor beta chains below all came from one sample that was sequenced in a study of blood T cell repertoires in COVID-19. Clones were sequenced by immunoSEQ multiplex PCR, and TCRdb holds only the in-frame ones, with some missing. The table includes roughly 100,000 clones, 89% detected once. The sequencing sample was made of peripheral blood. These receptors were collected from a woman at least 80 years old with active COVID-19.

The rearrangement uses TRBV6-2 or TRBV6-3 and TRBJ1-2, with 7 bases matching TRBD1. CDR1 and CDR2 from the germline V gene are MNHEY and SVGEGT. The trim removed 2 bases at V and 4 bases at J, leaving 7 bases unmatched. The CDR3 contains 15 residues. CDR3 coding DNA: TGTGCCAGCAGTTACGCCGACCGGGACAGCTATGGCTACACCTTC. Encoded protein: CASSYADRDSYGYTF.

For the CDR3, the DNA is TGTGCCAGCAGCTCGACGACAGGGGGTGCCGATACGCAGTATTTT. Its translation is CASSSTTGGADTQYF. The genes are TRBV5-4 and TRBJ2-3; 9 bases line up with TRBD1. There are 15 residues in the CDR3. Germline V gene lookup returns CDR1 SGHNT and CDR2 YYREEE (reference sequence). Losses at the gene ends were 3 bases for V and 6 bases for J; bases not matched to a gene: 8. The complete variable domain, with remaining parts taken from reference TRBV5-4 and TRBJ2-3, reads ETGVTQSPTHLIKTRGQQVTLRCSSQSGHNTVSWYQQALGQGPQFIFQYYREEENGRGNFPPRFSGLQFPNYSSELNVNALELDDSALYLCASSSTTGGADTQYFGPGTRLTVL.

The count of this clone is one. The chain carries TRBV3-1 (or the pseudogene TRBV3-2) and TRBJ1-3; the D gene is possibly TRBD1 (5 bases). The CDR3 covers 17 residues. V shed 1 base and J shed 0 bases, with 13 bases lying between them. Germline V gene data show CDR1 as LGHDT and CDR2 as YNNKEL (reference sequence). The CDR3: CASSQGPGVFSGNTIYF. The CDR3, as DNA: TGTGCCAGCAGCCAAGGCCCGGGGGTATTCTCTGGAAACACCATATATTTT.

The chain is built from TRBV9 and TRBJ2-3, with 12 bases that match TRBD2. This CDR3 comprises 16 residues. With 3 bases clipped from V and 2 bases from J, the junction kept 4 bases outside the gene matches. Germline V gives CDR1 SGDLS, CDR2 YYNGEE. The CDR3 region is CASSGTSGAVTDTQYF. In DNA form, the CDR3 reads TGTGCCAGCAGCGGGACTAGCGGGGCAGTCACAGATACGCAGTATTTT.

The rearrangement links TRBV29-1 to TRBJ2-1; maybe TRBD1 (5 bases). This CDR3 is 15 amino acids long. CDR1 and CDR2 from the germline V gene are SQVTM and ANQGSEA. V shed 5 bases and J shed 0 bases, with 14 bases lying between them. The CDR3: CSVRGGRSSYNEQFF. The CDR3 nucleotides are TGCAGCGTTAGGGGCGGCAGAAGCTCCTACAATGAGCAGTTCTTC.

The CDR3 DNA follows: TGTGCCAGCACAAAAAACCCAGGTCGCCTTGGAAACACCATATATTTT. This translates into CASTKNPGRLGNTIYF. The chain is built from TRBV7-2 and TRBJ1-3; D gene unclear. The CDR3 is made up of 16 amino acids. Germline CDR1 is SGHTA and CDR2 is FQGNSA. V lost 7 bases to trimming and J lost 3 bases, with 19 bases between them.

The chain combines TRBV7-3 with TRBJ2-1; the D gene is possibly TRBD1 (6 bases). The CDR3 consists of 13 residues. V lost 5 bases and J lost 8, with 13 bases in between. Germline lookup yields CDR1 SGHTA and CDR2 FQGTGA. CDR3 DNA sequence: TGTGCCAGCAGCGTCAGGGGCTTGGATGAGCAGTTCTTC. This gives the protein CASSVRGLDEQFF.

The V and J genes are TRBV11-3 and TRBJ2-1, with 9 bases aligning to TRBD2. Germline V gene data show CDR1 as SGHNT and CDR2 as YENEEA. The trim removed 5 bases at V and 5 bases at J, leaving 7 bases unmatched. This CDR3 comprises 15 residues. This chain's CDR3 is CASSPKAGGDNEQFF. DNA for the CDR3: TGTGCCAGCAGCCCAAAGGCGGGAGGGGACAATGAGCAGTTCTTC.

The chain recombines TRBV5-6 with TRBJ1-2; D gene ambiguous. V lost 1 base to trimming and J lost 4 bases, with 17 bases between them. CDR1 is SGHDT, CDR2 YYEEEE, per germline. The CDR3 runs 16 residues. The DNA of the CDR3 is TGTGCCAGCAGCTTGAGGTCAGGAAGAATGATCTATGGCTACACCTTC. This translates into CASSLRSGRMIYGYTF.

The chain employs TRBV5-1 and TRBJ2-7; 9 nucleotides agree with TRBD1. The CDR3 sequence is 16 residues long. Germline CDR1 reads SGHRS; CDR2 reads YFSETQ. J gave up 4 bases and V 4 bases, and 12 bases lay outside the gene matches. In DNA form, the CDR3 reads TGCGCCAGCAGCCTACAGCCGACAGGGGGGAGGTACGAGCAGTACTTC. It yields the protein CASSLQPTGGRYEQYF.

V is TRBV20-1 and J is TRBJ1-1; D gene unclear. Germline-derived CDR1 and CDR2 are DFQATT and SNEGSKA (reference sequence). The V end lost 6 bases, the J end lost 1 base, and 6 bases lay between the germline ends. This CDR3 contains 11 residues. DNA of the CDR3: TGCAGTGCCCACACGAACACTGAAGCTTTCTTT. As protein: CSAHTNTEAFF.

This clone has only one observation. The CDR3 DNA reads TGTGCCAGCAGCCCCGAGCGGGGGAGGGATAAGCAGTACTTC. This sequence encodes CASSPERGRDKQYF. The chain has TRBV7-2 and TRBJ2-7, with 8 bases matching TRBD2. Germline values: CDR1 SGHTA, CDR2 FQGNSA. V was clipped by 5 bases and J by 8 bases; unmatched bases: 11. This CDR3 comprises 14 residues.

The rearrangement joins TRBV11-2 to TRBJ2-6, with a possible D match to TRBD1 (6 bases). Germline V gene sequence: CDR1 SGHAT, CDR2 FQNNGV. The CDR3 is made up of 17 amino acids. Trimming left V 8 bases short and J 4 bases short, with 21 bases between. The CDR3 DNA sequence: TGTGCCAGCCTTCCGAGGGGTGCAGGGGACGGGGCCAACGTCCTGACTTTC. Translating gives CASLPRGAGDGANVLTF.

V gene TRBV5-4 combines with J gene TRBJ1-6; TRBD1 is a possible D gene (6 bases). Per germline, CDR1 SGHNT and CDR2 YYREEE (reference sequence). The germline V and J ends were trimmed by 4 bases and 9 bases, with 20 bases remaining between them. This CDR3 has 16 amino acids. The CDR3 here is CASSHAEQGLGSPLHF. The CDR3, as DNA: TGTGCCAGCAGCCACGCGGAACAGGGCTTGGGTTCACCCCTCCACTTT.

The chain joins TRBV7-2 to TRBJ2-3, with 11 bases fitting TRBD2. Germline V CDR1 and CDR2: SGHTA, FQGNSA. V shed 0 bases, J shed 4 bases, and the junction held 3 bases outside the gene matches. This CDR3 contains 16 residues. CDR3 protein: CASSLASGRGADTQYF. CDR3 nucleotide sequence: TGTGCCAGCAGCTTAGCTAGCGGGAGGGGGGCAGATACGCAGTATTTT.

V usage is TRBV15 and J usage is TRBJ1-6; no clear D. The CDR3 is 17 residues long. CDR1 is LNHNV and CDR2 is YYDKDF in the germline V gene (reference sequence). The ends were cut back, 0 bases at V and 9 bases at J, with 18 bases in the middle. The CDR3 reads CATSRDLPGVSGSPLHF. For the CDR3, the DNA is TGTGCCACCAGCAGAGATCTCCCCGGGGTCAGCGGTTCACCCCTCCACTTT.

The V and J genes are TRBV25-1 and TRBJ2-5, with D possibly TRBD1 on 5 matching bases. Trimming shortened V by 2 bases and J by 7 bases, and 11 bases separated the two germline ends. The CDR3 contains 13 residues. The V gene's germline CDR1 is MGHDK and CDR2 SYGVNS. CDR3 nucleotides: TGTGCCAGCAGTGAAGGGGCAGTTGGGACCCAGTACTTC. Amino acid sequence: CASSEGAVGTQYF.

The chain combines TRBV7-2 with TRBJ1-2; 9 positions agree with TRBD1. With V trimmed by 5 bases and J by 7 bases, 5 bases remained unmatched. Germline V CDR1 and CDR2: SGHTA, FQGNSA. The CDR3 is 13 amino acids. In nucleotides, the CDR3 is TGTGCCAGCAGCCCGGACAGGGGCGCTGGCTACACCTTC. Its translation: CASSPDRGAGYTF.

The V gene is TRBV5-5, the J gene TRBJ1-3; 9 bases align to TRBD1. The germline V gene encodes CDR1 SGHKS and CDR2 YYEKEE (reference sequence). There are 17 residues in the CDR3. V was pared by 3 bases and J by 4 bases, with 11 bases of the junction left unmatched. Here the CDR3 reads CASSSRPQGAGGNTIYF. CDR3 DNA sequence: TGTGCCAGCAGCTCGCGCCCACAGGGGGCCGGAGGAAACACCATATATTTT. Filled out from reference TRBV5-5 and TRBJ1-3, the complete variable domain reads DAGVTQSPTHLIKTRGQQVTLRCSPISGHKSVSWYQQVLGQGPQFIFQYYEKEERGRGNFPDRFSARQFPNYSSELNVNALLLGDSALYLCASSSRPQGAGGNTIYFGEGSWLTVV.

The rearrangement joins TRBV18 to TRBJ2-1; TRBD2 matches at 7 bases. The CDR3 covers 13 residues. V dropped 3 bases and J dropped 8; count of bases not matched to a gene: 4. The germline V gene has CDR1 KGHSH and CDR2 LQKENI. The CDR3 sequence: CASSPPGRDEQFF. CDR3 DNA sequence: TGTGCCAGCTCACCCCCGGGGAGGGATGAGCAGTTCTTC.

The genes are TRBV2 and TRBJ2-7; D is perhaps TRBD1 (5 bases). Germline values: CDR1 SNHLY, CDR2 FYNNEI. The CDR3 is made up of 14 amino acids. Trimming took 7 bases from V and 5 from J, leaving 18 bases between them. The chain's CDR3 is CASTPLQGDHEQYF. CDR3 sequence (DNA): TGTGCCAGCACCCCACTACAAGGGGATCACGAGCAGTACTTC.